This TCR beta chain came from a study of cytomegalovirus exposure and HLA in healthy donors. Whole-study results and caveats: In terms of immune exposure information, only CMV serostatus was available. Presence/absence results assume similar sequencing depth per donor, which may not hold.

60 Vbeta and 13 Jbeta primers were used in PCR. Clones were read by immunoSEQ multiplex PCR, and TCRdb kept only the in-frame ones, dropping some. The data show 50,000 to 70,000 clones, roughly 77% seen once. The CDR3 covers 14 residues. V lost 2 bases, J lost 8 bases, and 16 bases lay in between. Germline V gene data show CDR1 as PRHDT and CDR2 as FYEKMQ (reference sequence). Comment on this clone: Antigen specificity is unknown.

The sample comprised PBMCs. V gene TRBV13 combines with J gene TRBJ2-7, with D possibly TRBD2 on 5 matching bases. The clonotype comes from a man younger than 40 in good health and CMV-seropositive. CDR3: CASSLSALEGKQYF. The CDR3 DNA follows: TGTGCCAGCAGCTTATCGGCCTTAGAGGGCAAGCAGTACTTC. Full variable domain (remainder filled in from reference TRBV13 and TRBJ2-7): AAGVIQSPRHLIKEKRETATLKCYPIPRHDTVYWYQQGPGQDPQFLISFYEKMQSDKGSIPDRFSAQQFSDYHSELNMSSLELGDSALYFCASSLSALEGKQYFGPGTRLTVT.